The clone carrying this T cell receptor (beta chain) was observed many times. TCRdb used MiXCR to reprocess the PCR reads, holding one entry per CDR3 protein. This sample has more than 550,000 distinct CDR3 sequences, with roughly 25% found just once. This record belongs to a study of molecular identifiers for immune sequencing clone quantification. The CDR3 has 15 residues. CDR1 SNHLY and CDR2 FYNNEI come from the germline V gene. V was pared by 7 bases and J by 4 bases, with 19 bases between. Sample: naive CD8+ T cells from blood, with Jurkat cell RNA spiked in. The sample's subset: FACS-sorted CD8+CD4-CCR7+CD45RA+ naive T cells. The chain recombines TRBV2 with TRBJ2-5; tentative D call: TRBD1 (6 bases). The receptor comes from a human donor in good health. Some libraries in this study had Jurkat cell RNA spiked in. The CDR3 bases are TGTGCCAGCACCACCGCTACAGGGATGGTAGAGACCCAGTACTTC. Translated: CASTTATGMVETQYF.